These 22 T cell receptor beta chains were all obtained from the same sample, sequenced in a study of CD8+CD57+ T cells in acquired aplastic anemia. Profiling that covered TCR beta VDJ and CDR3 relied on genomic DNA as its template. TCRdb fed the reads into MiXCR, producing one record per CDR3 protein. This repertoire shows some 280,000 distinct CDR3 sequences, approximately 57% found once; its top ten account for 6.5% to 10%. The sequenced material came from sorted CD4+, CD8+, or CD8+CD57+ T cells (not recorded which) from PBMCs. The receptor source for this set is a human donor with severe aplastic anemia or a healthy control (not recorded which).

V is TRBV7-2 and J is TRBJ1-2, with TRBD1 identical over 7 bases. V lost 11 bases to trimming and J lost 5 bases; unmatched junction nucleotides: 11. CDR1 and CDR2 (germline): SGHTA, FQGNSA. This CDR3 spans 13 amino acids. The CDR3 DNA reads TGTGCCGTGAGGGACAGATATGCATATGGCTACACCTTC. Translation gives CAVRDRYAYGYTF.

This sequence joins TRBV10-3 and TRBJ1-2, with TRBD1 matching over 7 bases. The CDR3 length is 13 residues. Germline values: CDR1 ENHRY, CDR2 SYGVKD. The V segment lost 5 bases and the J segment 0 bases; nucleotides outside the gene matches: 0. The CDR3 sequence is CAISTGANYGYTF. The CDR3 nucleotides are TGTGCCATCAGTACAGGGGCTAACTATGGCTACACCTTC.

This rearrangement joins TRBV5-1 to TRBJ1-2, with a possible D match to TRBD1 (6 bases). The germline gives CDR1 SGHRS, CDR2 YFSETQ. This CDR3 spans 13 amino acids. The V end lost 5 bases, the J end lost 6 bases, and 14 bases lay between the germline ends. The CDR3 sequence is CASRIAGADGYTF. CDR3 in DNA: TGCGCCAGCAGGATCGCAGGGGCAGATGGCTACACCTTC.

Of note for this clonotype: This CDR3 fails to terminate in the conserved phenylalanine or tryptophan, so it likely reflects a read error. The chain carries TRBV15 and TRBJ1-2; D is perhaps TRBD1 (6 bases). The CDR3 runs 15 residues. V lost 6 bases to trimming and J lost 4 bases, with 18 bases between them. Germline values: CDR1 LNHNV, CDR2 YYDKDF (reference sequence). CDR3 region: CATSQGHPNLYGYTS. In nucleotides, the CDR3 is TGTGCCACCAGTCAGGGACACCCCAACCTCTATGGCTACACCTCC.

In its sample, this clonotype was seen many times. The chain carries TRBV25-1 and TRBJ1-2; possibly TRBD1 for D (5 bases). V dropped 0 bases and J dropped 2 bases, with 10 bases sitting between them. Germline assignment: CDR1 MGHDK and CDR2 SYGVNS. The CDR3 spans 15 residues. The CDR3 here is CASSEYGRANYGYTF. DNA for the CDR3: TGTGCCAGCAGTGAATATGGCAGGGCCAACTATGGCTACACCTTC.

The rearrangement links TRBV6-5 to TRBJ1-5; 10 bases match TRBD1. Per germline, CDR1 MNHEY and CDR2 SVGAGI. Trimming at V came to 2 bases and at J to 4 bases, leaving 2 bases not matched to a gene. The CDR3 is 15 amino acids. For the CDR3, the DNA is TGTGCCAGCAGTTACGGACAGGGGGTAAATCAGCCCCAGCATTTT. Protein sequence: CASSYGQGVNQPQHF.

Only one count was recorded for this clonotype. A read error may account for a junction end that differs from germline. The chain uses TRBV27 and TRBJ1-1, with D possibly matching TRBD1 (5 bases). CDR3 size: 14 residues. Germline CDR1 MNHEY, CDR2 SMNVEV (reference sequence). In DNA, the CDR3 is TGTGCCAGCAGTTTATATGGGGGGAGCACTGAAGCCTTCTTT. Amino acid sequence: CASSLYGGSTEAFF.

This clonotype was seen just once. The rearrangement uses TRBV5-1 and TRBJ2-7; 7 bases align to TRBD2. CDR1 and CDR2 from the germline V gene are SGHRS and YFSETQ. With V trimmed by 0 bases and J by 2 bases, 5 bases remained unmatched. This CDR3 comprises 15 residues. The CDR3 loop reads CASSLGAGTTYEQYF. The CDR3 nucleotides read TGCGCCAGCAGCTTGGGGGCAGGGACTACCTACGAGCAGTACTTC.

CDR3 sequence: CSVDQRGGTEAFF. CDR3 nucleotide sequence: TGCAGCGTTGATCAAAGGGGGGGCACTGAAGCTTTCTTT. This chain links TRBV29-1 with TRBJ1-1; a possible D gene is TRBD1 (6 bases). This CDR3 is 13 amino acids long. Germline V gene lookup returns CDR1 SQVTM and CDR2 ANQGSEA. V shed 3 bases and J shed 4 bases, with 12 bases lying between them. The full variable domain, in which reference TRBV29-1 and TRBJ1-1 provide the parts outside the CDR3, is SAVISQKPSRDICQRGTSLTIQCQVDSQVTMMFWYRQQPGQSLTLIATANQGSEATYESGFVIDKFPISRPNLTFSTLTVSNMSPEDSSIYLCSVDQRGGTEAFFGQGTRLTVV.

The sample holds many counts of this clonotype. The genes are TRBV5-6 and TRBJ2-7; no clear D. The V and J ends lost 3 bases and 1 base respectively, with 14 bases between them. The CDR3 spans 15 residues. The germline V gene encodes CDR1 SGHDT and CDR2 YYEEEE. CDR3 sequence: CASSSRTWGSYEQYF. In nucleotides, the CDR3 is TGTGCCAGCAGCTCCCGGACGTGGGGATCCTACGAGCAGTACTTC.

The genes are TRBV20-1 and TRBJ1-1; TRBD1 is a possible D gene (5 bases). This CDR3 comprises 14 residues. CDR1 and CDR2 (germline): DFQATT, SNEGSKA (reference sequence). V was clipped by 2 bases and J by 2 bases, with 12 bases between them. CDR3 region: CSARSGQANTEAFF. CDR3 nucleotide sequence: TGCAGTGCTAGATCGGGGCAGGCTAACACTGAAGCTTTCTTT.

This chain joins TRBV20-1 and TRBJ1-2; no clear D. The CDR3 has 12 amino acids. Germline CDR1 DFQATT, CDR2 SNEGSKA (reference sequence). The V and J ends lost 6 bases and 5 bases respectively, with 13 bases between them. The CDR3 is CSALRGGYGYTF. In DNA form, the CDR3 reads TGCAGTGCGTTACGGGGAGGGTATGGCTACACCTTC.

This chain uses TRBV7-8 with TRBJ1-5; 7 nucleotides align to TRBD1. CDR3 length: 14 residues. Trimming took 5 bases from V and 5 from J; bases not matched to a gene: 6. Germline V gene lookup returns CDR1 SGHVS and CDR2 FQNEAQ. For the CDR3, the DNA is TGTGCCAGCAGCCGGGGGACAGTAGATCAGCCCCAGCATTTT. Its protein product is CASSRGTVDQPQHF.

This rearrangement joins TRBV10-2 to TRBJ1-1, with unresolved D. CDR1 and CDR2 (germline): WSHSY, SAAADI. V lost 5 bases to trimming and J lost 5 bases, with 12 bases between them. The CDR3 loop spans 13 amino acids. Here the CDR3 reads CASSYAPTTEAFF. As DNA, the CDR3 is TGCGCCAGCAGTTACGCGCCTACGACTGAAGCTTTCTTT.

As for this clonotype: A read error is likely, as this CDR3 ends without the conserved phenylalanine or tryptophan. This chain connects TRBV11-1 to TRBJ1-3; D remains ambiguous. The CDR3 extends over 16 amino acids. Looked up from germline, CDR1 is SGHAT and CDR2 is FQDESV (reference sequence). The CDR3 DNA reads as TGTGCCAGCAGTCGGCAGCAGGCCCGCTCTGGAACCACCATATATGTT. Protein product: CASSRQQARSGTTIYV.

J is TRBJ2-7 and V is TRBV20-1, with 9 bases identical to TRBD1. Germline V CDR1 and CDR2: DFQATT, SNEGSKA (reference sequence). The V gene end was trimmed by 5 bases and the J gene end by 0 bases; junction bases not matched to a gene: 2. The CDR3 extends over 13 amino acids. CDR3 DNA: TGCAGTGCTGACAGGGGGAGCTCCTACGAGCAGTACTTC. It specifies CSADRGSSYEQYF.

This clonotype was counted many times. This rearrangement joins TRBV9 to TRBJ2-1, with 10 nucleotides matching TRBD2. There are 15 residues in the CDR3. The germline CDR1 and CDR2 sequences are SGDLS and YYNGEE. Unmatched junction bases numbered 2, after V lost 1 base and J lost 4 bases. CDR3 coding DNA: TGTGCCAGCAGCGTATCAGCGGGGGGGTACAATGAGCAGTTCTTC. Encoded protein: CASSVSAGGYNEQFF.

Of note for this clonotype: This CDR3 fails to terminate in the conserved phenylalanine or tryptophan, so it likely reflects a read error. This sequence joins TRBV29-1 and TRBJ2-7; 10 positions agree with TRBD1. The V segment lost 6 bases and the J segment 5 bases; nucleotides outside the gene matches: 7. Germline V gene lookup returns CDR1 SQVTM and CDR2 ANQGSEA. The CDR3 has 13 residues. CDR3 region: CSVAGTGANEQYL. As DNA, the CDR3 is TGCAGCGTCGCCGGGACAGGGGCAAACGAGCAGTACCTC.

The chain joins TRBV7-3 to TRBJ2-1; 7 bases are shared with TRBD2. CDR1 is SGHTA, CDR2 FQGTGA, per germline. Trimming removed 2 bases from V and 7 bases from J; junction bases left unmatched: 11. CDR3 length: 16 amino acids. CDR3 loop: CASSLGSWGGENEQFF. DNA of the CDR3: TGTGCCAGCAGCTTAGGAAGTTGGGGGGGAGAGAATGAGCAGTTCTTC.

The V and J genes are TRBV7-3 and TRBJ2-1; 10 bases fit TRBD2. Germline V lookup: CDR1 SGHTA, CDR2 FQGTGA. V was clipped by 5 bases and J by 9 bases; unmatched bases: 7. This CDR3 spans 14 amino acids. In DNA form, the CDR3 reads TGTGCCAGCAGCCCCCTAGCGGGAGTACGTGAGCAGTTCTTC. It specifies CASSPLAGVREQFF. Filled out from reference TRBV7-3 and TRBJ2-1, the complete variable domain reads GAGVSQTPSNKVTEKGKYVELRCDPISGHTALYWYRQSLGQGPEFLIYFQGTGAADDSGLPNDRFFAVRPEGSVSTLKIQRTERGDSAVYLCASSPLAGVREQFFGPGTRLTVL.

The sample holds many counts of this clonotype. V and J are TRBV6-5 and TRBJ1-3; possibly TRBD1 for D (5 bases). Between the trimmed V and J ends, which lost 2 bases and 0 bases, there was a span of 14 bases. CDR1 is MNHEY, CDR2 SVGAGI, per germline. This CDR3 comprises 17 residues. CDR3 region: CASSYPATDYSGNTIYF. In DNA, the CDR3 is TGTGCCAGCAGTTACCCGGCGACAGACTACTCTGGAAACACCATATATTTT.

The genes are TRBV7-8 and TRBJ2-3; D is unclear. V lost 2 bases and J 0 bases, leaving 9 bases between the germline ends. Germline V lookup: CDR1 SGHVS, CDR2 FQNEAQ. This CDR3 has 15 amino acids. The CDR3: CASSLIVPSTDTQYF. The CDR3 DNA follows: TGTGCCAGCAGCTTAATAGTGCCGAGCACAGATACGCAGTATTTT.